What follows are 10 T cell receptor beta chains derived from one specimen sequenced in a study of blood T cell repertoires in COVID-19. The table came from immunoSEQ multiplex PCR; TCRdb's copy has only in-frame clones and leaves some out. The sample has approximately 260,000 clones; around 85% are singletons. Source material: peripheral blood. The receptors were sampled from a woman of 80 years or more with acute or convalescent COVID-19.

V and J are TRBV5-1 and TRBJ2-1; perhaps TRBD2 as D (5 bases). In germline, CDR1 is SGHRS, CDR2 YFSETQ. The V end was cut by 1 base, the J end by 7 bases, with 18 bases between. The CDR3 loop spans 16 amino acids. CDR3 in DNA: TGCGCCAGCAGCTTGCAAGCGGACCACCAAAGGAATGAGCAGTTCTTC. Translating it yields CASSLQADHQRNEQFF.

The gene calls are TRBV5-1 and TRBJ2-5; 11 bases agree with TRBD1. The length of the CDR3 is 15 residues. V lost 4 bases, J lost 1 base, and 3 bases stayed unmatched. Germline V CDR1 and CDR2: SGHRS, YFSETQ. CDR3 in amino acids: CASSRGTGGQETQYF. The DNA for the CDR3 is TGCGCCAGCAGCCGGGGGACAGGGGGCCAAGAGACCCAGTACTTC.

The V call is TRBV18, the J call TRBJ1-2; TRBD1 is a possible D gene (6 bases). CDR1 KGHSH and CDR2 LQKENI come from the germline V gene. V gave up 3 bases and J gave up 6 bases, with 8 bases separating them. The length of the CDR3 is 12 residues. CDR3 sequence reads: CASSPQGNGYTF. In DNA, the CDR3 is TGTGCCAGCTCACCCCAGGGGAATGGCTACACCTTC.

This clone was picked up one time. The rearrangement links TRBV7-3 to TRBJ2-2; 7 bases are a match to TRBD1. Germline assignment: CDR1 SGHTA and CDR2 FQGTGA. The CDR3 extends over 14 amino acids. V lost 6 bases, J lost 7 bases, and 8 bases stayed unmatched. The CDR3 DNA follows: TGTGCCAGCAGACTTGACAGGGCGGGCGGGGAGCTGTTTTTT. This codes for CASRLDRAGGELFF.

CDR3 nucleotide sequence: TGTGCCAGCAGTCAGGGCGCGAACACTGAAGCTTTCTTT. Its protein product is CASSQGANTEAFF. V and J are TRBV9 and TRBJ1-1; tentative D call: TRBD1 (5 bases). This CDR3 has 13 residues. From germline, CDR1 is SGDLS and CDR2 YYNGEE. V was trimmed by 5 bases and J by 1 base, leaving 9 bases between them.

The rearrangement links TRBV27 to TRBJ1-2; tentatively, D is TRBD1 (5 bases). Trimming cost V 4 bases and J 4 bases, with 13 bases left between them. CDR1 is MNHEY, CDR2 SMNVEV, per germline (reference sequence). The CDR3 covers 14 residues. Here the CDR3 reads CASSSSGGTYGYTF. The DNA for the CDR3 is TGTGCCAGCAGTTCCTCGGGAGGGACCTATGGCTACACCTTC.

The V gene is TRBV9, the J gene TRBJ2-6; the D is unclear. The V gene lost 4 bases and the J gene lost 1 base, with 9 bases spanning the gap. Germline loops: CDR1 SGDLS, CDR2 YYNGEE. This CDR3 is built from 15 residues. CDR3 DNA: TGTGCCAGCAGCCCCGGTCTGTCTGGGGCCAACGTCCTGACTTTC. Translation gives CASSPGLSGANVLTF.

The CDR3 DNA is TGTGCCACCAGTGATTTACGGGTCTATAGCAATCAGCCCCAGCATTTT. Translating gives CATSDLRVYSNQPQHF. V gene TRBV24-1 combines with J gene TRBJ1-5; D gene uncertain. With 1 base removed from V and 0 bases from J, the gap between germline ends came to 9 bases. Germline CDR1 is KGHDR and CDR2 is SFDVKD. This CDR3 is built from 16 residues.

This rearrangement joins TRBV5-1 to TRBJ2-1; 9 positions match TRBD2. V was pared by 4 bases and J by 2 bases, with 7 bases of the junction left unmatched. CDR1 and CDR2 from the germline V gene are SGHRS and YFSETQ. This CDR3 has 16 amino acids. CDR3 in DNA: TGCGCCAGCAGCGGGATAGCGGGGGCCACCTACAATGAGCAGTTCTTC. As protein: CASSGIAGATYNEQFF. Based on the CDR3 plus reference TRBV5-1 and TRBJ2-1, the full variable domain is KAGVTQTPRYLIKTRGQQVTLSCSPISGHRSVSWYQQTPGQGLQFLFEYFSETQRNKGNFPGRFSGRQFSNSRSEMNVSTLELGDSALYLCASSGIAGATYNEQFFGPGTRLTVL.

The CDR3 DNA reads TGTGCCAGCTCACCCCTAGGCTACGAGCAGTACTTC. Encoded protein: CASSPLGYEQYF. The chain recombines TRBV18 with TRBJ2-7; D is undetermined. This CDR3 region has 12 residues. The V gene lost 3 bases and the J gene lost 3 bases, with 6 bases spanning the gap. Germline V CDR1 and CDR2: KGHSH, LQKENI.